These 17 T cell receptor beta chains share one sample of origin, sequenced in a study of patients and donors after allogeneic stem cell transplantation. Via MiXCR, TCRdb re-called the RT-PCR reads, giving one row per CDR3 protein. The table shows around 82,000 distinct CDR3 sequences, with about 5% occurring only once. Sequenced: blood, either unsorted or a sorted T cell fraction (not recorded which). The receptors come from a human donor who was either an allogeneic HSCT recipient or a stem cell or donor lymphocyte infusion donor (not recorded which). It is not recorded whose cells these are; they may come from a transplant donor.

There are many counts of this clonotype. This chain joins TRBV4-1 and TRBJ1-2; D may be TRBD1 (6 bases). The germline CDR1 and CDR2 sequences are MGHRA and YSYEKL. The ends were cut back, 4 bases at V and 4 bases at J, with 10 bases in the middle. The CDR3 contains 13 residues. The CDR3 here is CASSRGGGYGYTF. The CDR3 nucleotides read TGCGCCAGCAGCCGAGGGGGAGGCTATGGCTACACCTTC.

Relative to its sample, this clonotype is medium-sized. The chain is built from TRBV5-1 and TRBJ2-3; TRBD2 matches 9 bases. With V trimmed by 0 bases and J by 0 bases, 11 bases remained unmatched. This CDR3 has 19 amino acids. Germline V gene lookup returns CDR1 SGHRS and CDR2 YFSETQ. The CDR3 bases are TGCGCCAGCAGCTTGGAGCGTAGCGGGAGAGGCCCTAGCACAGATACGCAGTATTTT. Translating gives CASSLERSGRGPSTDTQYF.

This clonotype showed up many times. J is TRBJ1-6 and V is TRBV18; D may be TRBD1 (5 bases). The CDR3 has 13 residues. Deletions cut 3 bases from V and 8 bases from J, with 8 bases between. Germline assignment: CDR1 KGHSH and CDR2 LQKENI. CDR3 DNA: TGTGCCAGCTCACCGGCGGGGGATTCACCCCTCCACTTT. Translated, it gives CASSPAGDSPLHF.

The CDR3: CATSDGTALNYGYTF. In nucleotides, the CDR3 is TGTGCCACCAGTGATGGGACAGCTCTTAACTATGGCTACACCTTC. The chain employs TRBV24-1 and TRBJ1-2; 7 nucleotides align to TRBD1. V shed 3 bases and J 1 base; nucleotides not matched to a gene: 4. Germline assignment: CDR1 KGHDR and CDR2 SFDVKD. The CDR3 length is 15 residues.

This clonotype was seen many times. The chain is built from TRBV4-1 and TRBJ2-2; 7 nucleotides match TRBD2. This CDR3 is built from 16 residues. V trimming: 1 base; J trimming: 5 bases; junction bases outside the gene matches: 7. Germline-derived CDR1 and CDR2 are MGHRA and YSYEKL. CDR3 region: CASSQAPGGRTGELFF. In DNA form, the CDR3 reads TGCGCCAGCAGCCAAGCGCCCGGGGGGAGGACCGGGGAGCTGTTTTTT.

This clonotype has ten or more counts. A junction boundary mismatches the germline segment, possibly from a read error. The rearrangement joins TRBV28 to TRBJ1-1, with a possible D match to TRBD1 (5 bases). Germline V gene lookup returns CDR1 MDHEN and CDR2 SYDVKM. The CDR3 spans 15 residues. CDR3 protein: CASSLYQGFSPEAFF. CDR3 sequence (DNA): TGTGCCAGCAGCTTATATCAGGGATTCTCGCCTGAAGCTTTCTTT. Full variable domain (outside the CDR3, taken from reference TRBV28 and TRBJ1-1): DVKVTQSSRYLVKRTGEKVFLECVQDMDHENMFWYRQDPGLGLRLIYFSYDVKMKEKGDIPEGYSVSREKKERFSLILESASTNQTSMYLCASSLYQGFSPEAFFGQGTRLTVV.

This clonotype appeared many times. This chain connects TRBV3-1 to TRBJ2-3; 15 nucleotides align to TRBD2. The CDR3 runs to 18 residues. The V gene end was trimmed by 6 bases and the J gene end by 2 bases; junction bases not matched to a gene: 9. Germline V gene lookup returns CDR1 LGHDT and CDR2 YNNKEL (reference sequence). This CDR3 reads CASSRRTSGGAYTDTQYF. The DNA of the CDR3 is TGTGCCAGCAGTCGTCGGACTAGCGGGGGGGCATACACAGATACGCAGTATTTT.

This clonotype was counted ten times or more. This chain connects TRBV7-3 to TRBJ1-1; weak D call: TRBD1 (5 bases). The CDR3 runs to 14 residues. Trimming removed 5 bases from V and 5 bases from J, with 15 bases in between. CDR1 is SGHTA, CDR2 FQGTGA, per germline. The CDR3 region has the DNA TGTGCCAGCAGCCCCCGGGGAGGGACGACTGAAGCTTTCTTT. Amino acids: CASSPRGGTTEAFF.

This chain connects TRBV30 to TRBJ1-1; weak D call: TRBD1 (6 bases). CDR3 length: 15 amino acids. CDR1 and CDR2 (germline): GTSNPN, SVGIG (reference sequence). Trimming removed 3 bases at V and 2 bases at J, with 16 bases between. CDR3 sequence: CAWRSGGPLNTEAFF. The CDR3 DNA is TGTGCCTGGAGGTCCGGGGGCCCACTCAACACTGAAGCTTTCTTT.

This clonotype was observed at least ten times. The genes are TRBV5-5 and TRBJ1-3; TRBD1 matches 7 bases. CDR3 length equals 17 residues. CDR1 is SGHKS, CDR2 YYEKEE, per germline (reference sequence). Unmatched junction bases numbered 6, after V lost 0 bases and J lost 0 bases. CDR3 DNA sequence: TGTGCCAGCAGCTTGGACAGGGGCCTCAGCTCTGGAAACACCATATATTTT. As protein: CASSLDRGLSSGNTIYF.

This chain connects TRBV4-1 to TRBJ2-1; perhaps D is TRBD1 or TRBD2 (6 bases each). Germline V gene lookup returns CDR1 MGHRA and CDR2 YSYEKL. The CDR3 runs to 15 residues. V was trimmed by 3 bases and J by 9 bases, leaving 18 bases between them. The CDR3 bases are TGCGCCAGCAGCCAGAGGGGGGTGGACCTCGGTGAGCAGTTCTTC. It encodes CASSQRGVDLGEQFF.

This clonotype turned up a few times. The chain carries TRBV28 and TRBJ1-2; no firm D call. CDR1 is MDHEN, CDR2 SYDVKM, per germline. V was trimmed by 5 bases and J by 4 bases, leaving 8 bases between them. The CDR3 spans 12 residues. The CDR3 protein is CASSTPGYGYTF. Here the CDR3 DNA reads TGTGCCAGCAGTACCCCTGGCTATGGCTACACCTTC.

The rearrangement uses TRBV5-4 and TRBJ1-6, with D maybe TRBD1 (5 bases). This CDR3 contains 16 residues. Germline CDR1 is SGHNT and CDR2 is YYREEE (reference sequence). V shed 0 bases and J shed 10 bases, with 17 bases lying between them. CDR3 amino acids: CASSLAGSGGHSPLHF. The CDR3 nucleotides read TGTGCCAGCAGCTTGGCGGGCAGCGGAGGACACTCACCCCTCCACTTT.

At least ten counts were recorded for this clonotype. The genes are TRBV5-5 and TRBJ1-1; D remains ambiguous. CDR1 is SGHKS and CDR2 is YYEKEE in the germline V gene (reference sequence). This CDR3 spans 14 amino acids. The V and J ends lost 2 bases and 0 bases respectively, with 8 bases between them. CDR3 in DNA: TGTGCCAGCAGCTTATTGGGAGTGAACACTGAAGCTTTCTTT. It specifies CASSLLGVNTEAFF.

The V call is TRBV10-2, the J call TRBJ2-5; TRBD2 might be the D (5 bases). CDR1 is WSHSY and CDR2 is SAAADI in the germline V gene. Trimming removed 10 bases at V and 5 bases at J, with 8 bases between. The CDR3 covers 10 residues. CDR3 sequence: CATGEETQYF. CDR3 coding DNA: TGCGCCACCGGGGAGGAGACCCAGTACTTC.

This clonotype occurred a few times. The chain couples TRBV20-1 to TRBJ1-2; D is possibly TRBD1 (6 bases). The V end lost 4 bases, the J end lost 5 bases, and 17 bases lay between the germline ends. Germline CDR1 reads DFQATT; CDR2 reads SNEGSKA (reference sequence). The CDR3 loop spans 14 amino acids. This CDR3 is CSATSGDRSYGYTF. The DNA of the CDR3 is TGCAGTGCTACGTCGGGCGACAGGAGTTATGGCTACACCTTC.

This clonotype was picked up a small number of times. This chain uses TRBV5-1 with TRBJ1-6; 7 bases match TRBD1. This CDR3 contains 15 residues. Germline CDR1 SGHRS, CDR2 YFSETQ. Trimming took 3 bases from V and 4 from J; bases not matched to a gene: 4. CDR3 sequence reads: CASSSPGQYNSPLHF. CDR3 sequence (DNA): TGCGCCAGCAGCTCACCGGGACAGTATAATTCACCCCTCCACTTT.